Following are 19 T cell receptor beta chains from one sample sequenced in a study of blood T cell repertoires in COVID-19. Measured with immunoSEQ multiplex PCR; TCRdb has only the in-frame clones, and not every one. The sample lists 200,000 to 300,000 clones, roughly 80% occurring once. Sequencing was performed on peripheral blood. The receptors were gathered from a man between 60 and 75 years old with acute or convalescent COVID-19.

This clone showed up just once. J is TRBJ2-7 and V is TRBV9; D is unclear. CDR1 and CDR2 (germline): SGDLS, YYNGEE. The CDR3 loop spans 13 amino acids. V was pared by 4 bases and J by 1 base, with 9 bases between. The CDR3 coding sequence is TGTGCCAGCAGCCCCAGTCCTTCCTACGAGCAGTACTTC. The encoded protein is CASSPSPSYEQYF.

This clone showed up just once. The CDR3 here is CASSDGLPQWREQFF. The CDR3 DNA follows: TGTGCCAGCAGTGACGGACTTCCACAATGGCGTGAGCAGTTCTTC. The chain is built from TRBV2 and TRBJ2-1, with TRBD2 as a possible D gene (5 bases). Germline CDR1 reads SNHLY; CDR2 reads FYNNEI. The V end was cut by 3 bases, the J end by 9 bases, with 18 bases between. The CDR3 extends over 15 amino acids. The whole variable domain, remainder taken from reference TRBV2 and TRBJ2-1, is EPEVTQTPSHQVTQMGQEVILRCVPISNHLYFYWYRQILGQKVEFLVSFYNNEISEKSEIFDDQFSVERPDGSNFTLKIRSTKLEDSAMYFCASSDGLPQWREQFFGPGTRLTVL.

The chain recombines TRBV7-3 with TRBJ1-6, with a possible D match to TRBD1 (5 bases). Germline V CDR1 and CDR2: SGHTA, FQGTGA. The CDR3 contains 16 residues. V was clipped by 7 bases and J by 0 bases, with 13 bases between them. The CDR3 region is CASIGAPSSYNSPLHF. The DNA for the CDR3 is TGTGCCAGCATAGGGGCCCCAAGCTCCTATAATTCACCCCTCCACTTT. The full variable domain, rest sourced from reference TRBV7-3 and TRBJ1-6, is GAGVSQTPSNKVTEKGKYVELRCDPISGHTALYWYRQSLGQGPEFLIYFQGTGAADDSGLPNDRFFAVRPEGSVSTLKIQRTERGDSAVYLCASIGAPSSYNSPLHFGNGTRLTVT.

V is TRBV6-6 and J is TRBJ1-6, with 10 nucleotides matching TRBD1. CDR3 size: 15 residues. J lost 7 bases, V lost 5 bases, and 5 bases had no gene match. The germline gives CDR1 MNHNY, CDR2 SVGAGI (reference sequence). DNA for the CDR3: TGTGCCAGCAGTGGACCGGGACAGGGGAATTCACCCCTCCACTTT. Translating it yields CASSGPGQGNSPLHF.

The V and J genes are TRBV18 and TRBJ1-3; D unclear. CDR3 length equals 14 residues. V lost 3 bases and J 0 bases, leaving 6 bases between the germline ends. The V gene's germline CDR1 is KGHSH and CDR2 LQKENI. The CDR3 coding sequence is TGTGCCAGCTCACCGCTGCGCTCTGGAAACACCATATATTTT. As protein: CASSPLRSGNTIYF.

The DNA for the CDR3 is TGTGCCAGCAGCTTGACAGCGAACACTGAAGCTTTCTTT. It encodes CASSLTANTEAFF. V is TRBV5-8 and J is TRBJ1-1; D is undetermined. Germline V gene lookup returns CDR1 SGHTS and CDR2 YDEGEE. CDR3 length equals 13 residues. Trimming pared 1 base from V and 1 base from J, leaving 5 bases between.

The V and J genes are TRBV7-9 and TRBJ2-7, with a tentative D call TRBD2 (5 bases). The CDR3 is made up of 15 amino acids. Looked up from germline, CDR1 is SEHNR and CDR2 is FQNEAQ (reference sequence). Trimming removed 3 bases at V and 2 bases at J, with 14 bases between. This CDR3 reads CASSFLGVSTYEQYF. CDR3 nucleotides: TGTGCCAGCAGCTTTCTCGGGGTAAGCACCTACGAGCAGTACTTC.

The chain has TRBV3-1 (or the pseudogene TRBV3-2) and TRBJ2-7, with D tentatively TRBD2 (5 bases). Germline assignment: CDR1 LGHDT and CDR2 YNNKEL (reference sequence). The CDR3 loop spans 17 amino acids. Trimming pared 4 bases from V and 3 bases from J, leaving 22 bases between. Here the CDR3 reads CASSPEIGKGAFYEQYF. The DNA of the CDR3 is TGTGCCAGCAGCCCTGAAATCGGGAAGGGAGCGTTCTACGAGCAGTACTTC.

This CDR3 is CASSEAAGGGNEQFF. CDR3 sequence (DNA): TGTGCCAGCAGTGAAGCGGCGGGAGGAGGGAATGAGCAGTTCTTC. The chain combines TRBV6-1 with TRBJ2-1; 8 bases agree with TRBD2. Trimming removed 0 bases from V and 7 bases from J; junction bases left unmatched: 5. CDR3 length equals 15 residues. Germline assignment: CDR1 MNHNS and CDR2 SASEGT.

J is TRBJ1-1 and V is TRBV28; 8 bases match TRBD1. The CDR3 consists of 13 residues. The V gene end was trimmed by 4 bases and the J gene end by 5 bases; junction bases not matched to a gene: 3. CDR1 is MDHEN and CDR2 is SYDVKM in the germline V gene. The CDR3 bases are TGTGCCAGCAGTTACGGGGACAGGACTGAAGCTTTCTTT. Its protein product is CASSYGDRTEAFF.

The DNA for the CDR3 is TGTGCCAGCAGCCGCGGGCCCTTGTATAATTCACCCCTCCACTTT. This translates into CASSRGPLYNSPLHF. The gene calls are TRBV27 and TRBJ1-6; D is unclear. This CDR3 contains 15 residues. Trimming shortened V by 6 bases and J by 4 bases, and 13 bases separated the two germline ends. CDR1 MNHEY and CDR2 SMNVEV come from the germline V gene (reference sequence).

V usage is TRBV6-5 and J usage is TRBJ1-2, with D possibly being TRBD1 (5 bases). The CDR3 loop spans 13 amino acids. Germline assignment: CDR1 MNHEY and CDR2 SVGAGI. V lost 2 bases and J lost 8, with 12 bases in between. CDR3 nucleotides: TGTGCCAGCAGTTACGGGGCAAGACACGGCTACACCTTC. Amino acid sequence: CASSYGARHGYTF.

The chain employs TRBV14 and TRBJ2-1; 10 bases map to TRBD2. CDR1 and CDR2 (germline): SGHDN, FVKESK. The CDR3 spans 18 residues. V was clipped by 4 bases and J by 11 bases; unmatched bases: 20. The CDR3 DNA follows: TGTGCCAGCAGCCGAAACTTGCTAGCGGGGGCTGATCGGAACCAGCAGTTCTTC. Translated, it gives CASSRNLLAGADRNQQFF.

V usage is TRBV4-1 and J usage is TRBJ2-7, with TRBD1 matching 8 bases. With 2 bases clipped from V and 2 bases from J, the junction kept 14 bases outside the gene matches. Germline lookup yields CDR1 MGHRA and CDR2 YSYEKL. CDR3 size: 18 residues. The CDR3 DNA is TGCGCCAGCAGCCAACCAAGGGACAGGACAGGAGGCCCCTACGAGCAGTACTTC. Encoded protein: CASSQPRDRTGGPYEQYF.

V usage is TRBV28 and J usage is TRBJ2-1; 11 bases agree with TRBD2. The trim removed 4 bases at V and 8 bases at J, leaving 10 bases unmatched. Per the germline V gene, CDR1 is MDHEN and CDR2 is SYDVKM. The CDR3 totals 16 residues. CDR3 sequence: CASSSLAGGRSDEQFF. CDR3 bases: TGTGCCAGCAGTTCATTAGCGGGAGGGCGGTCCGATGAGCAGTTCTTC.

This clone has just a few counts. This chain links TRBV10-1 with TRBJ2-1; 7 bases are shared with TRBD1. Germline assignment: CDR1 WNHNN and CDR2 SYGVQD (reference sequence). With V trimmed by 3 bases and J by 2 bases, 4 bases remained unmatched. The CDR3 contains 15 residues. The CDR3: CASSDRDRTYNEQFF. Here the CDR3 DNA reads TGCGCCAGCAGTGACCGGGACAGAACCTACAATGAGCAGTTCTTC.

V gene TRBV6-1 combines with J gene TRBJ2-7; 9 bases are a match to TRBD2. Germline CDR1 MNHNS, CDR2 SASEGT. V gave up 3 bases and J gave up 2 bases; unmatched junction bases: 8. CDR3 length: 16 residues. CDR3 DNA sequence: TGTGCCAGCAGTGATGCCCCGGGCGGGGGGGCCTACGAGCAGTACTTC. Its protein product is CASSDAPGGGAYEQYF.

This clone was seen a handful of times. The rearrangement joins TRBV5-6 to TRBJ1-1, with TRBD1 as a possible D gene (6 bases). Trimming stripped 4 bases from V and 0 bases from J, with 19 bases between. CDR1 is SGHDT, CDR2 YYEEEE, per germline. The CDR3 extends over 17 amino acids. The CDR3 nucleotides read TGTGCCAGCAGCCAAACCCCAGGGACACCGTTGAACACTGAAGCTTTCTTT. As protein: CASSQTPGTPLNTEAFF.

This rearrangement joins TRBV18 to TRBJ2-1; TRBD2 might be the D (6 bases). Germline V lookup: CDR1 KGHSH, CDR2 LQKENI. The length of the CDR3 is 13 residues. V was pared by 8 bases and J by 7 bases, with 15 bases between. The CDR3 is CASPKPGVNEQFF. CDR3 DNA sequence: TGTGCCAGCCCAAAGCCGGGGGTTAATGAGCAGTTCTTC.